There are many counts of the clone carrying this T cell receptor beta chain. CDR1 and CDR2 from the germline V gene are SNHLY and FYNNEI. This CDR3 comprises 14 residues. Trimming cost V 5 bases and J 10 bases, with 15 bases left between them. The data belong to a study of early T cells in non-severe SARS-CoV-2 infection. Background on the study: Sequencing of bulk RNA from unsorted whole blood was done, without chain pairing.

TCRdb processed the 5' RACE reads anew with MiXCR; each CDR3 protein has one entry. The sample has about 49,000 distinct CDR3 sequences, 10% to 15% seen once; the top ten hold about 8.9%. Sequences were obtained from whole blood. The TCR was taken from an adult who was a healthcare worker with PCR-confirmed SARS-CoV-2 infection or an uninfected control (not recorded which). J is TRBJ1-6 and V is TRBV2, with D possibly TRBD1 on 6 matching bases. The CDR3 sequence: CASSLTGSGSPLHF. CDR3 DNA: TGTGCCAGCAGTCTCACAGGGAGTGGCTCACCCCTCCACTTT. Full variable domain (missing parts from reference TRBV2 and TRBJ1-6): EPEVTQTPSHQVTQMGQEVILRCVPISNHLYFYWYRQILGQKVEFLVSFYNNEISEKSEIFDDQFSVERPDGSNFTLKIRSTKLEDSAMYFCASSLTGSGSPLHFGNGTRLTVT.